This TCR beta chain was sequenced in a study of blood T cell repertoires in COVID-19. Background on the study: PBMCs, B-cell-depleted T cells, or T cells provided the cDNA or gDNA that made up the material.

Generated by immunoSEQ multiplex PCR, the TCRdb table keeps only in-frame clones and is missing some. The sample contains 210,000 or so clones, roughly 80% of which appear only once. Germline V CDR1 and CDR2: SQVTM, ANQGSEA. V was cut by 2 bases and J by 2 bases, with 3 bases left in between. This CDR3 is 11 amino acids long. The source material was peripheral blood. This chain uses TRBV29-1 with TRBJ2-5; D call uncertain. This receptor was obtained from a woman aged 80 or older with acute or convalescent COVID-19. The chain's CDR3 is CSVEPQETQYF. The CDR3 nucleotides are TGCAGCGTTGAACCTCAAGAGACCCAGTACTTC.